This TCR beta chain derives from a study of human T cells and chemical hapten exposure. Study-wide context: Skin on the upper inner arm, roughly 2 cm by roughly 2 cm in size, was sensitized with 2% DPC. Patients received weekly diphenylcyclopropenone doses to the scalp throughout the roughly 26-week study. Study findings and constraints: Following DPC sensitization, TCRs present above 1 in 1000 frequency showed no change.

TCRdb fed the RACE reads into MiXCR, producing one record per CDR3 protein. This sample has about 84,000 distinct CDR3 sequences, with 8.5% to 12% found just once. The time point is: patch test 2, 6 weeks after DPC sensitization. This sample's treatment: therapeutic diphenylcyclopropenone sensitization with weekly scalp DPC. Trimming left V 8 bases short and J 0 bases short, with 8 bases between. This CDR3 comprises 12 residues. This clonotype was recorded many times. Antigen specificity is unknown. The source of this sequence is a woman aged 45-59 years with alopecia areata. Some clones in this sample may be carry-over from other donors' samples. The sequences come from whole blood, collected in connection with sensitization to the hapten diphenylcyclopropenone (DPC). This rearrangement joins TRBV12-3 or TRBV12-4 to TRBJ2-7; D gene ambiguous. CDR3 DNA sequence: TGTGCCAGCGGATCGGACTCCTACGAGCAGTACTTC. Protein: CASGSDSYEQYF.